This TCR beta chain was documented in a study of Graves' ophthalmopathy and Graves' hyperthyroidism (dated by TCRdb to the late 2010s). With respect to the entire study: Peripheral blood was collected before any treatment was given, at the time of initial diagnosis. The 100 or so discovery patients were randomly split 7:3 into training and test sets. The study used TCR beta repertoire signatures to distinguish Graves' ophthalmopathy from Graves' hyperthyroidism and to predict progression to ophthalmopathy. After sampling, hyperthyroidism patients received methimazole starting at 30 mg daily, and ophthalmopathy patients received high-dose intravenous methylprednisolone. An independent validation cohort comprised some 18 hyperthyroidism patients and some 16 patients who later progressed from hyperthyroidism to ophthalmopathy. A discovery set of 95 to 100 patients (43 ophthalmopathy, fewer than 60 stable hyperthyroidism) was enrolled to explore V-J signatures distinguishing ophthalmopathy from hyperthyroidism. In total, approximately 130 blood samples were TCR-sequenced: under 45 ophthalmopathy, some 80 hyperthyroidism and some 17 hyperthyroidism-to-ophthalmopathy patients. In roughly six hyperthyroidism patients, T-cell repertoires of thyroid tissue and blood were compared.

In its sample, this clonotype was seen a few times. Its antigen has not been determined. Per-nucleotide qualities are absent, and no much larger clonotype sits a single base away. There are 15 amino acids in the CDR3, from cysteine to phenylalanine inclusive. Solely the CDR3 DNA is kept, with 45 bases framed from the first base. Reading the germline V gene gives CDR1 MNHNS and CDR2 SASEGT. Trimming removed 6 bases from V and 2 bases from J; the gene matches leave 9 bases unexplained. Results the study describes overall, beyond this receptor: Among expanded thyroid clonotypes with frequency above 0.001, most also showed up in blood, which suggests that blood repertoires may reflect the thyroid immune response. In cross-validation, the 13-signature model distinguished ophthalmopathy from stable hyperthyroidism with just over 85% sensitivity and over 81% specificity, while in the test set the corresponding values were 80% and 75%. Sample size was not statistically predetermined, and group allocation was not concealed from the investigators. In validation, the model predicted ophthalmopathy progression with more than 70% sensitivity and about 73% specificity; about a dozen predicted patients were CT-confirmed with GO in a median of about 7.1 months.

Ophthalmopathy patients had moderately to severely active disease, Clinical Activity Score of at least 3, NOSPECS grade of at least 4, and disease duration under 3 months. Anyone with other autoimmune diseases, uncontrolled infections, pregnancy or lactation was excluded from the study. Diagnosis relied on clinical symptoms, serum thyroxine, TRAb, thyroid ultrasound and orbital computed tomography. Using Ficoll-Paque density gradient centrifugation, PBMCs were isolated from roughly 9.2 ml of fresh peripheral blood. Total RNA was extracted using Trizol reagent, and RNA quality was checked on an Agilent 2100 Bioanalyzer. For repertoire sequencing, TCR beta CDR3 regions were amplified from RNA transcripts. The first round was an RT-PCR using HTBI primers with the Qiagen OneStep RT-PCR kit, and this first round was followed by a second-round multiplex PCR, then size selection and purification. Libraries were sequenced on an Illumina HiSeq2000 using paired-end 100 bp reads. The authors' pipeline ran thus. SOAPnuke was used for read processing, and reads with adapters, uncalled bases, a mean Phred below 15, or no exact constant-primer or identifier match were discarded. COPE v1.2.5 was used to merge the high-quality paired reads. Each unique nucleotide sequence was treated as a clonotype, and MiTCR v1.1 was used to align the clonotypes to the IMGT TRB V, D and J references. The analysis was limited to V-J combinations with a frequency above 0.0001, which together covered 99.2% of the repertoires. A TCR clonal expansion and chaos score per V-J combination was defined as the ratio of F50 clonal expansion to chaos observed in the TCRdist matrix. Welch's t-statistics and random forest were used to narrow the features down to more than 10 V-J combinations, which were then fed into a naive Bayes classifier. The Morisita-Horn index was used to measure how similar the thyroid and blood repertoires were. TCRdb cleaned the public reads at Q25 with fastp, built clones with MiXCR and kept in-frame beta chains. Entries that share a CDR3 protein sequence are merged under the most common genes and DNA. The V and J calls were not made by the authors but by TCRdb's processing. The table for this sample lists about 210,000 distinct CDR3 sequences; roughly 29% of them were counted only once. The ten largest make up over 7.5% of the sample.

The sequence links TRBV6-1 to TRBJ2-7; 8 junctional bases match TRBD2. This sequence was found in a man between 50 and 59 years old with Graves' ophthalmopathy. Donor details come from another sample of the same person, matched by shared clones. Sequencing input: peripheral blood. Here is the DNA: TGTGCCAGCAGCCGGGAAAGCGGGAGACCCTACGAGCAGTACTTC. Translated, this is CASSRESGRPYEQYF.